Described below is a single T cell receptor beta chain sequence and its context. The CDR3 is 15 amino acids. Germline CDR1 and CDR2: SGDLS and YYNGEE. Trimming took 4 bases from V and 2 from J; bases not matched to a gene: 8. Sequenced by immunoSEQ multiplex PCR; TCRdb stores in-frame clones only, minus some. The sample contains around 990,000 clones, roughly 80% of which appear only once. This sample stems from a study of shared clonotypes between healthy human individuals. The chain joins TRBV9 to TRBJ2-5; TRBD1 matches 7 bases. Specimen: memory CD4+ T cells from PBMCs. Subset indicated: CD45RA-negative fraction. The source is a young man in good health. Some clones in this sample may be carry-over from other donors' samples. CDR3 in amino acids: CASSPWDSQQETQYF. CDR3 nucleotides: TGTGCCAGCAGCCCTTGGGACAGCCAACAAGAGACCCAGTACTTC.